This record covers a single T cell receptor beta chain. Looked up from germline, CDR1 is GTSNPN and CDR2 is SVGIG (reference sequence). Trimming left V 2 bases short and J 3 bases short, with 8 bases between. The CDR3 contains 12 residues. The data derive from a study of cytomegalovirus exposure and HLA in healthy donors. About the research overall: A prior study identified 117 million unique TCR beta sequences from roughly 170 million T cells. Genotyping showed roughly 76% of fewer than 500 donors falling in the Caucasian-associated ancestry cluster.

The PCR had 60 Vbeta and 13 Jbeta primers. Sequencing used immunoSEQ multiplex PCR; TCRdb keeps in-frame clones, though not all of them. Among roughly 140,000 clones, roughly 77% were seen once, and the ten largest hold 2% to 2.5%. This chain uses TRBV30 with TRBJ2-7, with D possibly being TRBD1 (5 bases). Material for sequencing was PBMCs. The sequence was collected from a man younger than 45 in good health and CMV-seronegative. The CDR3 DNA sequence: TGTGCCTGGAGTTCAACAGGCTACGAGCAGTACTTC. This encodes CAWSSTGYEQYF.